The next 27 T cell receptor beta chains were all read from a single sample in a study of neurological immune-mediated disorders. Via MiXCR, TCRdb re-called the 5' RACE reads, giving one row per CDR3 protein. This sample has some 78,000 distinct CDR3 sequences, with approximately 5% found just once. The sample was PBMCs. These receptors were obtained from a woman in her 30s with multiple sclerosis.

This clonotype was detected ten times or more. This sequence joins TRBV5-1 and TRBJ1-4; TRBD1 matches at 9 bases. This CDR3 is built from 15 residues. Germline V lookup: CDR1 SGHRS, CDR2 YFSETQ. V lost 2 bases, J lost 5 bases, and 4 bases stayed unmatched. CDR3 nucleotides: TGCGCCAGCAGCTTATACAGGGGGCCGAATGAAAAACTGTTTTTT. Amino acid sequence: CASSLYRGPNEKLFF.

Ten or more counts support this clonotype. V is TRBV5-4 and J is TRBJ1-1, with 8 nucleotides matching TRBD1. In germline, CDR1 is SGHNT, CDR2 YYREEE (reference sequence). This CDR3 has 15 amino acids. Trimming cost V 0 bases and J 6 bases; bases outside gene matches: 7. The DNA for the CDR3 is TGTGCCAGCAGCTTGGGCAGGGGGCGGGACGCTGAAGCTTTCTTT. Its protein product is CASSLGRGRDAEAFF. Using reference TRBV5-4 and TRBJ1-1 for the parts outside the CDR3, the full variable domain is ETGVTQSPTHLIKTRGQQVTLRCSSQSGHNTVSWYQQALGQGPQFIFQYYREEENGRGNFPPRFSGLQFPNYSSELNVNALELDDSALYLCASSLGRGRDAEAFFGQGTRLTVV.

This clonotype was observed many times. J is TRBJ2-7 and V is TRBV5-1, with 9 bases identical to TRBD1. Trimming removed 0 bases from V and 7 bases from J; junction bases left unmatched: 5. The V gene's germline CDR1 is SGHRS and CDR2 YFSETQ. This CDR3 spans 14 amino acids. CDR3 residues: CASSLAGTGKEQYV. The CDR3, as DNA: TGCGCCAGCAGCTTGGCAGGGACAGGGAAGGAGCAGTACGTC.

The table lists this clonotype with many counts. CDR3 amino acids: CSARTRVVSQPQHF. The CDR3 nucleotides read TGCAGTGCTAGGACTCGGGTTGTAAGTCAGCCCCAGCATTTT. The J gene is TRBJ1-5, the V gene TRBV20-1, with unresolved D. The CDR3 length is 14 residues. The V and J ends lost 3 bases and 6 bases respectively, with 15 bases between them. The germline CDR1 and CDR2 sequences are DFQATT and SNEGSKA (reference sequence).

This clonotype was counted at least ten times. The V gene is TRBV7-7, the J gene TRBJ2-5, with D perhaps TRBD2 (6 bases). V shed 4 bases and J shed 3 bases, with 9 bases lying between them. This CDR3 is 13 amino acids long. Per the germline V gene, CDR1 is SSHAT and CDR2 is FNYEAQ (reference sequence). The CDR3 reads CASSSAGEETQYF. In DNA form, the CDR3 reads TGTGCCAGCAGCTCAGCGGGTGAAGAGACCCAGTACTTC. The complete variable domain, with remaining parts taken from reference TRBV7-7 and TRBJ2-5, reads GAGVSQSPRYKVTKRGQDVTLRCDPISSHATLYWYQQALGQGPEFLTYFNYEAQPDKSGLPSDRFSAERPEGSISTLTIQRTEQRDSAMYRCASSSAGEETQYFGPGTRLLVL.

At least ten counts were recorded for this clonotype. This sequence joins TRBV20-1 and TRBJ1-4; 7 bases fit TRBD1. Germline values: CDR1 DFQATT, CDR2 SNEGSKA (reference sequence). The CDR3 runs 15 residues. J lost 7 bases, V lost 0 bases, and 8 bases had no gene match. The chain's CDR3 is CSARDRGQALEKLFF. The CDR3 bases are TGCAGTGCTAGAGACCGAGGACAGGCCCTTGAAAAACTGTTTTTT.

The table lists this clonotype with many counts. The chain employs TRBV3-1 and TRBJ2-7; the D is unclear. Deletions cut 4 bases from V and 6 bases from J, with 10 bases between. The CDR3 length is 12 residues. CDR1 is LGHDT, CDR2 YNNKEL, per germline (reference sequence). As DNA, the CDR3 is TGTGCCAGCAGCCCCCTAGGCGGCGAGCAGTACTTC. It is translated as CASSPLGGEQYF.

This clonotype was found many times. V and J are TRBV5-6 and TRBJ2-3, with D tentatively TRBD1 (5 bases). The germline V and J ends were trimmed by 0 bases and 2 bases, with 10 bases remaining between them. Germline-derived CDR1 and CDR2 are SGHDT and YYEEEE. The CDR3 runs 15 residues. CDR3 in DNA: TGTGCCAGCAGCTTGGCCGTGGGGCCCACAGATACGCAGTATTTT. This encodes CASSLAVGPTDTQYF. The variable domain in full, with the rest retrieved from reference TRBV5-6 and TRBJ2-3, is DAGVTQSPTHLIKTRGQQVTLRCSPKSGHDTVSWYQQALGQGPQFIFQYYEEEERQRGNFPDRFSGHQFPNYSSELNVNALLLGDSALYLCASSLAVGPTDTQYFGPGTRLTVL.

In its sample, this clonotype was seen many times. The V call is TRBV20-1, the J call TRBJ2-7; 8 bases line up with TRBD2. Germline V lookup: CDR1 DFQATT, CDR2 SNEGSKA (reference sequence). This CDR3 region has 15 residues. J gave up 3 bases and V 1 base, and 8 bases lay outside the gene matches. The CDR3 nucleotides read TGCAGTGCTAGAGGGGGTAGCGGGACGTTCTACGAGCAGTACTTC. Translation: CSARGGSGTFYEQYF.

This clonotype has at least ten counts. The V call is TRBV24-1, the J call TRBJ2-1; 13 bases match TRBD2. Germline CDR1 KGHDR, CDR2 SFDVKD. Germline trimming cut 3 bases from V and 6 bases from J; bases unmatched to any gene: 7. The CDR3 covers 17 residues. For the CDR3, the DNA is TGTGCCACCAGTGATGCTCGACTAGCGGGGGGTACCAATGAGCAGTTCTTC. Translating it yields CATSDARLAGGTNEQFF.

This clonotype was seen repeatedly, ten times or more. The rearrangement joins TRBV28 to TRBJ1-2; the D is unclear. Deletions cut 6 bases from V and 5 bases from J, with 13 bases between. This CDR3 spans 13 amino acids. The germline V gene has CDR1 MDHEN and CDR2 SYDVKM. The CDR3 region is CASRPPGSYGYTF. In nucleotides, the CDR3 is TGTGCCAGCAGACCCCCGGGGTCTTATGGCTACACCTTC.

The V gene is TRBV10-3, the J gene TRBJ2-2; 10 bases are a match to TRBD1. This CDR3 spans 17 amino acids. Germline-derived CDR1 and CDR2 are ENHRY and SYGVKD. V shed 7 bases and J 0 bases; nucleotides not matched to a gene: 8. In DNA, the CDR3 is TGTGCCATCAATGGACAGGGGGTGCGAACGAACACCGGGGAGCTGTTTTTT. Its protein is CAINGQGVRTNTGELFF.

This clonotype came up many times. The rearrangement links TRBV2 to TRBJ2-1; 8 nucleotides line up with TRBD1. Unmatched junction bases numbered 9, after V lost 11 bases and J lost 0 bases. Germline-derived CDR1 and CDR2 are SNHLY and FYNNEI. The CDR3 totals 15 residues. The CDR3 sequence is CAVTTGASSYNEQFF. The CDR3 DNA sequence: TGTGCCGTCACGACAGGGGCTAGCTCCTACAATGAGCAGTTCTTC.

This clonotype was seen many times. The chain is built from TRBV20-1 and TRBJ2-3; D is perhaps TRBD1 or TRBD2 (5 bases each). V was trimmed by 1 base and J by 1 base, leaving 27 bases between them. The CDR3 runs 20 residues. CDR1 is DFQATT, CDR2 SNEGSKA, per germline (reference sequence). This CDR3 reads CSARASGAGGRDRGTDTQYF. CDR3 sequence (DNA): TGCAGTGCTAGAGCCTCCGGGGCAGGCGGCCGGGATCGGGGCACAGATACGCAGTATTTT.

Many counts were recorded for this clonotype. The chain links TRBV2 to TRBJ2-2; TRBD2 matches at 12 bases. The CDR3 loop spans 17 amino acids. Germline V CDR1 and CDR2: SNHLY, FYNNEI. The ends lost 5 bases at V and 4 bases at J; junction bases unmatched: 8. The CDR3 DNA reads as TGTGCCAGCAGTTTCCTAGCGGGGGGGCCGGGCACCGGGGAGCTGTTTTTT. Its protein is CASSFLAGGPGTGELFF.

This clonotype was seen at least ten times. The gene calls are TRBV20-1 and TRBJ2-5, with TRBD2 matching 8 bases. The CDR3 has 15 residues. CDR1 and CDR2 from the germline V gene are DFQATT and SNEGSKA (reference sequence). V was pared by 3 bases and J by 1 base, with 7 bases of the junction left unmatched. The DNA of the CDR3 is TGCAGTGCTAGCCGTGCACGGGGGGGCCAAGAGACCCAGTACTTC. It codes for CSASRARGGQETQYF.

At least ten counts were recorded for this clonotype. The chain joins TRBV5-1 to TRBJ1-2; 7 nucleotides match TRBD1. The J segment lost 6 bases and the V segment lost 3 bases, leaving 11 bases of the junction unmatched. CDR3 length equals 15 residues. The V gene's germline CDR1 is SGHRS and CDR2 YFSETQ. The CDR3, as DNA: TGCGCCAGCAGCTCACCGAGACAGGGAAGTCATGGCTACACCTTC. This translates into CASSSPRQGSHGYTF.

This clonotype was seen repeatedly, ten times or more. The V gene is TRBV6-6, the J gene TRBJ2-3, with D maybe TRBD2 (5 bases). V gave up 6 bases and J gave up 0 bases, with 16 bases separating them. This CDR3 has 16 residues. Germline CDR1 is MNHNY and CDR2 is SVGAGI (reference sequence). The CDR3 region is CASSPGGTTSTDTQYF. The CDR3 coding sequence is TGTGCCAGCAGCCCCGGAGGCACCACTAGCACAGATACGCAGTATTTT.

This clonotype was recorded many times. The chain has TRBV3-1 and TRBJ1-2; 10 bases are a match to TRBD1. The trim removed 1 base at V and 7 bases at J, leaving 3 bases unmatched. The CDR3 is 14 residues long. The germline gives CDR1 LGHDT, CDR2 YNNKEL (reference sequence). The CDR3 reads CASSQGQGAGGYTF. In nucleotides, the CDR3 is TGTGCCAGCAGCCAAGGACAGGGGGCGGGTGGCTACACCTTC.

This clonotype was recorded at least ten times. The chain employs TRBV5-1 and TRBJ2-2, with a tentative D call TRBD1 (6 bases). Germline CDR1 and CDR2: SGHRS and YFSETQ. V shed 2 bases and J shed 0 bases, with 11 bases lying between them. This CDR3 spans 16 amino acids. This CDR3 is CASSFQGQPNTGELFF. The CDR3 DNA is TGCGCCAGCAGCTTCCAGGGACAACCGAACACCGGGGAGCTGTTTTTT. Combining the CDR3 with reference TRBV5-1 and TRBJ2-2 gives the whole variable domain KAGVTQTPRYLIKTRGQQVTLSCSPISGHRSVSWYQQTPGQGLQFLFEYFSETQRNKGNFPGRFSGRQFSNSRSEMNVSTLELGDSALYLCASSFQGQPNTGELFFGEGSRLTVL.

Only a few counts were recorded for this clonotype. A much larger clone lies one base from this, so it may be a read error. CDR3 residues: CVTRTSANYGYTF. The DNA of the CDR3 is TGTGTCACCAGGACATCAGCTAACTATGGCTACACCTTC. The V gene is TRBV6-5, the J gene TRBJ1-2; TRBD1 might be the D (5 bases). Germline values: CDR1 MNHEY, CDR2 SVGAGI. This CDR3 has 13 residues.

This clonotype was counted at least ten times. The rearrangement uses TRBV15 and TRBJ2-3; D is unresolved. The CDR3 has 15 amino acids. Trimming stripped 3 bases from V and 4 bases from J, with 14 bases between. The V gene's germline CDR1 is LNHNV and CDR2 YYDKDF (reference sequence). CDR3 protein: CATSSDRSGADTQYF. For the CDR3, the DNA is TGTGCCACCAGCAGTGACCGGTCGGGCGCAGATACGCAGTATTTT.

This clonotype was detected ten times or more. The rearrangement joins TRBV10-2 to TRBJ2-1, with D perhaps matching TRBD1 or TRBD2 (6 bases each). The length of the CDR3 is 15 residues. V lost 3 bases to trimming and J lost 5 bases, with 14 bases between them. Per germline, CDR1 WSHSY and CDR2 SAAADI. The CDR3 DNA reads as TGCGCCAGCAGTGAACCCGGGGGCCGAAACAATGAGCAGTTCTTC. It encodes CASSEPGGRNNEQFF.

This clonotype was found many times. The chain couples TRBV20-1 to TRBJ2-1; D is possibly TRBD2 (6 bases). Trimming stripped 0 bases from V and 4 bases from J, with 13 bases between. The CDR3 runs to 15 residues. Germline values: CDR1 DFQATT, CDR2 SNEGSKA (reference sequence). The DNA of the CDR3 is TGCAGTGCTAGAGACCGGGACTGGGGGTACAATGAGCAGTTCTTC. It codes for CSARDRDWGYNEQFF.

This clonotype was observed many times. The chain is built from TRBV5-1 and TRBJ2-1, with D perhaps given as TRBD1 or TRBD2 (5 bases each). The CDR3 has 12 amino acids. Trimming removed 4 bases at V and 12 bases at J, with 14 bases between. Per germline, CDR1 SGHRS and CDR2 YFSETQ. This chain's CDR3 is CASSEGQGAQFF. CDR3 DNA sequence: TGCGCCAGCAGCGAGGGGCAGGGCGCGCAGTTCTTC.

The sample holds a few counts of this clonotype. The chain employs TRBV20-1 and TRBJ2-1; 8 nucleotides match TRBD1. CDR1 DFQATT and CDR2 SNEGSKA come from the germline V gene (reference sequence). The CDR3 is 15 amino acids. V trimming: 2 bases; J trimming: 3 bases; junction bases outside the gene matches: 6. The CDR3 protein is CSARNTGGLYNEQFF. The CDR3 DNA is TGCAGTGCTAGAAACACAGGGGGGCTCTACAATGAGCAGTTCTTC.

This clonotype was found a few times. The V and J genes are TRBV12-3 or TRBV12-4 and TRBJ1-2; 9 bases are shared with TRBD1. With V trimmed by 3 bases and J by 2 bases, 4 bases remained unmatched. This CDR3 comprises 15 residues. The CDR3 loop is CASSLETGGNYGYTF. CDR3 bases: TGTGCCAGCAGTTTGGAGACAGGGGGGAACTATGGCTACACCTTC.